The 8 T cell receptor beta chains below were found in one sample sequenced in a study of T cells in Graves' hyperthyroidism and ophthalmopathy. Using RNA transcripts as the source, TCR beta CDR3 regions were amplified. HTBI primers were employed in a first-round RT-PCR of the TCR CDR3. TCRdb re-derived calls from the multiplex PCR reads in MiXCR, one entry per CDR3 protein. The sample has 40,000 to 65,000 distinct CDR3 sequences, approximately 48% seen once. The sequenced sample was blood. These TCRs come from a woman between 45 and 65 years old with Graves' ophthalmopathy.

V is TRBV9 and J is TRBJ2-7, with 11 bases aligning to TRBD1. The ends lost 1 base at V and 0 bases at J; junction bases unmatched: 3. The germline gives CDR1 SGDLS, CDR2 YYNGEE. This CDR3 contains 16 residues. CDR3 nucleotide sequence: TGTGCCAGCAGCGTATACGGACAGGGGGCCTCCTACGAGCAGTACTTC. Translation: CASSVYGQGASYEQYF.

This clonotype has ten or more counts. The CDR3 nucleotides are TGTGCCAGCAGCTTGGACCGCTCCTACGAGCAGTACTTC. The encoded protein is CASSLDRSYEQYF. This chain connects TRBV6-1 to TRBJ2-7; D is uncertain. Per germline, CDR1 MNHNS and CDR2 SASEGT. Trimming cost V 6 bases and J 0 bases, with 9 bases left between them. The CDR3 has 13 residues.

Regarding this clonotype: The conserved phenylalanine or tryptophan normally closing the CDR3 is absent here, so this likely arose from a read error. CDR3 amino acids: CVSSGGGHEQFL. CDR3 nucleotide sequence: TGTGTCAGCAGTGGGGGGGGCCATGAGCAGTTCCTC. The chain links TRBV25-1 to TRBJ2-1; TRBD2 is a possible D gene (7 bases). Germline V gives CDR1 MGHDK, CDR2 SYGVNS. CDR3 size: 12 residues.

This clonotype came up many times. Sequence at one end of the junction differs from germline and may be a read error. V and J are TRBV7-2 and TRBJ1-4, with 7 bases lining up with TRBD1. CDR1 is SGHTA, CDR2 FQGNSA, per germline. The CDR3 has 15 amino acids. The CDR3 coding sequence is TGTGCCGGCAGCTCACAGGGGTCGCATAATGAAAAACTGTTTTTT. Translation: CAGSSQGSHNEKLFF.

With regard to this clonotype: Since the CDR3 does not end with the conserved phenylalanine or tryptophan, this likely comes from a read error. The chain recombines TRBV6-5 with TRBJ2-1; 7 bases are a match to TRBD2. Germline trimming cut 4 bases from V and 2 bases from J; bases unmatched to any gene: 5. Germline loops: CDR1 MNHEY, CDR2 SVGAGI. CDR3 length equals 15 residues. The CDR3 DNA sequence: TGTGCCAGCAGTTCCGACGGGGGGACCTACAATGAGCAGTTCTCC. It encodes CASSSDGGTYNEQFS.

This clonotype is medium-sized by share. The CDR3 is CAISDSGRRTDTQYF. The CDR3 DNA reads as TGTGCCATCAGTGATAGCGGGAGACGCACAGATACGCAGTATTTT. The V gene is TRBV10-3, the J gene TRBJ2-3; 9 bases line up with TRBD2. The germline V gene has CDR1 ENHRY and CDR2 SYGVKD. J gave up 1 base and V 3 bases, and 2 bases lay outside the gene matches. This CDR3 is 15 amino acids long.

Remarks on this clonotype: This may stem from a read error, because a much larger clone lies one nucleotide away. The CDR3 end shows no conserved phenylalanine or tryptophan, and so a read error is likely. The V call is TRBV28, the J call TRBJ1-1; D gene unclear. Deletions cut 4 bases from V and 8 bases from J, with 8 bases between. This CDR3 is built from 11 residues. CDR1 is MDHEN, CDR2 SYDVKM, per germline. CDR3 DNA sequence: TGTGCCAGCAGTTGGTCTGGGGAAGCTTTCTTG. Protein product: CASSWSGEAFL.

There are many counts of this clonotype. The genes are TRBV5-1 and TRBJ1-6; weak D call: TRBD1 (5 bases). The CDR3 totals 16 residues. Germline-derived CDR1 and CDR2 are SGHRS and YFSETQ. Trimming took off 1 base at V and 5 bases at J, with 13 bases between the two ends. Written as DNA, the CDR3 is TGCGCCAGCAGCTTGTCCTTGGGACTGAATAATTCACCCCTCCACTTT. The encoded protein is CASSLSLGLNNSPLHF.